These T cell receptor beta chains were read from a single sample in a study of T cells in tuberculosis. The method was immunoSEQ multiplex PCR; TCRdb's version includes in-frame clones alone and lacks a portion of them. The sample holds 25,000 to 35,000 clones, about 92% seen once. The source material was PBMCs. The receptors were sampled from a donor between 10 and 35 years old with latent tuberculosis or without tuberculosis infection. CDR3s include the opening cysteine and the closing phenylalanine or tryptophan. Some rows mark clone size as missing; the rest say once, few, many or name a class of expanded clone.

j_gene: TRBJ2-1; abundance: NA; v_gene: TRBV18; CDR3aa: CASSTSGGQNNEQFF
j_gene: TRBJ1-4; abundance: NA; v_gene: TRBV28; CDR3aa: CASSRTRTNEKLFF
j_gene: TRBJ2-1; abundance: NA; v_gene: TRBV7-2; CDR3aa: CASSPGTSLQFF
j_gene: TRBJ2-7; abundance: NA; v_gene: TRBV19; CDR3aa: CASSISLADVYEQYF
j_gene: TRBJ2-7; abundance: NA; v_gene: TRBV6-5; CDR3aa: CASSFLSGGSGEQYF
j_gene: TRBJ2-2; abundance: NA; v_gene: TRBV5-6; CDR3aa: CASRPLALNTGELFF
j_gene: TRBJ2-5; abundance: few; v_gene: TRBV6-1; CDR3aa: CASSVGGSIATQYF
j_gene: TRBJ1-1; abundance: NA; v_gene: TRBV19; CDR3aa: CASSLTGYTEAFF
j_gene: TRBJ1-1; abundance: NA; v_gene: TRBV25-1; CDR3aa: CASSRGLGTEAFF
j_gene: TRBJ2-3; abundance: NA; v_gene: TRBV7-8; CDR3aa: CASTHDRGRPDTQYF
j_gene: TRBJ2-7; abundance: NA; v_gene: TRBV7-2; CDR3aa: CASSLSRGITYEQYF
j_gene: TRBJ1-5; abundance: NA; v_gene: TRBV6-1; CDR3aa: CASSERQPQHF
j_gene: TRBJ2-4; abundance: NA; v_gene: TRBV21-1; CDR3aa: CASNLSGTGQNIQYF
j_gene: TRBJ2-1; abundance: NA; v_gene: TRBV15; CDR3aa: CATSRGTSGFLNEQFF
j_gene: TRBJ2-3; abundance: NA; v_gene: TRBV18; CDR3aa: CASSPPGWDTQYF
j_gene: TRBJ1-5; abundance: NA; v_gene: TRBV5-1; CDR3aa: CASSPPGTGSNQPQHF
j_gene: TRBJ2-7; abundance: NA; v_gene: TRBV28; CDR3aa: CASSTLNEQYF
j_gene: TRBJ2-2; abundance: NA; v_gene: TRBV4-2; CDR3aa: CASSPKRMGELFF
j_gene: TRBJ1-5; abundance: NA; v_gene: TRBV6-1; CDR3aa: CASSERGWSNQPQHF
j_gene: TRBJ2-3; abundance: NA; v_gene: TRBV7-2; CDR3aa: CASSYRPLSTDTQYF
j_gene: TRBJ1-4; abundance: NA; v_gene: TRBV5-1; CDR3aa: CASSDPGQEYEKLFF
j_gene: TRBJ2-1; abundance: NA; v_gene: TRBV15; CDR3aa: CATSRDGRGYNEQFF